Listed here are 12 T cell receptor beta chains from one sample, sequenced in a study of Graves' ophthalmopathy and Graves' hyperthyroidism. RNA transcripts provided the template for amplifying TCR beta CDR3 regions. The workflow started with a first-round RT-PCR run with HTBI primers and then moved on to a second-round multiplex PCR. One entry per CDR3 protein results from TCRdb running MiXCR on the multiplex PCR reads. The table shows 660,000 or so distinct CDR3 sequences, with about two fifths occurring only once. The sample taken for sequencing was peripheral blood. All receptors come from an adult man with Graves' ophthalmopathy.

The CDR3, as DNA: TGTGCCAGCAGTTCCCGCACAGGAGAATATAGCAATCAGCCCCAGCATTTT. Its translation is CASSSRTGEYSNQPQHF. The chain carries TRBV12-3 or TRBV12-4 and TRBJ1-5; D perhaps matches TRBD1 (5 bases). The CDR3 sequence is 17 residues long. Trimming took off 4 bases at V and 0 bases at J, with 16 bases between the two ends.

V usage is TRBV7-3 and J usage is TRBJ2-7; D remains ambiguous. CDR1 is SGHTA and CDR2 is FQGTGA in the germline V gene. There are 11 residues in the CDR3. Trimming removed 9 bases at V and 5 bases at J, with 11 bases between. The CDR3 DNA follows: TGTGCCAGTGATCAAAGGGACGAGCAGTACTTC. It translates to CASDQRDEQYF.

This clonotype was counted once. This sequence joins TRBV11-2 and TRBJ1-6, with 11 nucleotides matching TRBD1. Germline assignment: CDR1 SGHAT and CDR2 FQNNGV. V gave up 5 bases and J gave up 10 bases; unmatched junction bases: 10. CDR3 size: 16 residues. For the CDR3, the DNA is TGTGCCAGCAGCGAAACGGGACAGGGGGTGTTGTCACCCCTCCACTTT. This codes for CASSETGQGVLSPLHF. The variable domain in full, with the rest retrieved from reference TRBV11-2 and TRBJ1-6, is EAGVAQSPRYKIIEKRQSVAFWCNPISGHATLYWYQQILGQGPKLLIQFQNNGVVDDSQLPKDRFSAERLKGVDSTLKIQPAKLEDSAVYLCASSETGQGVLSPLHFGNGTRLTVT.

This clonotype has ten or more counts. The chain employs TRBV9 and TRBJ2-2; 7 bases are a match to TRBD1. This CDR3 region has 17 residues. V shed 1 base, J shed 1 base, and the junction held 7 bases outside the gene matches. In germline, CDR1 is SGDLS, CDR2 YYNGEE. For the CDR3, the DNA is TGTGCCAGCAGCGTATACCCCGGACAGGTGAACACCGGGGAGCTGTTTTTT. This translates into CASSVYPGQVNTGELFF. Full variable domain (outside the CDR3, taken from reference TRBV9 and TRBJ2-2): DSGVTQTPKHLITATGQRVTLRCSPRSGDLSVYWYQQSLDQGLQFLIQYYNGEERAKGNILERFSAQQFPDLHSELNLSSLELGDSALYFCASSVYPGQVNTGELFFGEGSRLTVL.

The chain employs TRBV5-4 and TRBJ2-7; 9 nucleotides match TRBD1. Losses at the gene ends were 4 bases for V and 6 bases for J; bases not matched to a gene: 14. The CDR3 runs 16 residues. CDR1 and CDR2 (germline): SGHNT, YYREEE (reference sequence). The CDR3 here is CASSQEPDRGTSEQYF. The CDR3 coding sequence is TGTGCCAGCAGCCAAGAACCGGACAGGGGCACCTCCGAGCAGTACTTC.

This clonotype was recorded many times. This rearrangement joins TRBV7-9 to TRBJ1-1; tentatively, D is TRBD1 (6 bases). The CDR3 extends over 16 amino acids. V lost 1 base and J lost 0, with 12 bases in between. In germline, CDR1 is SEHNR, CDR2 FQNEAQ (reference sequence). Here the CDR3 DNA reads TGTGCCAGCAGCTTAGGACAGGCCATCATGAACACTGAAGCTTTCTTT. Translating it yields CASSLGQAIMNTEAFF.

The chain recombines TRBV25-1 with TRBJ1-1; unclear D gene. CDR1 MGHDK and CDR2 SYGVNS come from the germline V gene. This CDR3 has 14 amino acids. Trimming took 4 bases from V and 3 from J, leaving 12 bases between them. Here the CDR3 reads CASSAPVAYTEAFF. CDR3 nucleotides: TGTGCCAGCAGTGCCCCCGTCGCGTACACTGAAGCTTTCTTT.

The chain links TRBV5-5 to TRBJ1-6, with D unclear. The CDR3 has 16 residues. Germline values: CDR1 SGHKS, CDR2 YYEKEE (reference sequence). The V end was cut by 6 bases, the J end by 1 base, with 14 bases between. This CDR3 reads CASTQGRGSYNSPLHF. The CDR3 DNA sequence: TGTGCCAGCACCCAAGGGCGGGGATCCTATAATTCACCCCTCCACTTT.

This chain uses TRBV27 with TRBJ2-7; 9 nucleotides agree with TRBD1. Trimming cost V 6 bases and J 0 bases; bases outside gene matches: 6. From germline, CDR1 is MNHEY and CDR2 SMNVEV (reference sequence). The CDR3 is 15 amino acids. The CDR3 DNA follows: TGTGCCAGCAGACCAGGACAGGGGAGCTCCTACGAGCAGTACTTC. This codes for CASRPGQGSSYEQYF.

This chain links TRBV29-1 with TRBJ2-5, with no clear D. There are 13 residues in the CDR3. Germline values: CDR1 SQVTM, CDR2 ANQGSEA. Between the trimmed V and J ends, which lost 8 bases and 7 bases, there was a span of 20 bases. The CDR3 reads CSSLPRQVGTQYF. DNA of the CDR3: TGCAGCAGTTTACCTCGCCAGGTGGGGACCCAGTACTTC.

In this sample, this clonotype turned up many times. This chain links TRBV7-2 with TRBJ1-3; D perhaps matches TRBD1 (6 bases). CDR1 and CDR2 (germline): SGHTA, FQGNSA. V was trimmed by 3 bases and J by 1 base, leaving 7 bases between them. The CDR3 runs 14 residues. The DNA of the CDR3 is TGTGCCAGCAGCTTCGACAGGTCTGGAAACACCATATATTTT. Translation: CASSFDRSGNTIYF.

As to this clonotype: At one end, the junction sequence differs from germline, possibly due to a read error. The chain carries TRBV7-9 and TRBJ1-4, with D unresolved. The CDR3 sequence is 13 residues long. The germline gives CDR1 SEHNR, CDR2 FQNEAQ (reference sequence). The CDR3 protein is CAGSQGILEKLFF. In DNA form, the CDR3 reads TGCGCCGGCAGCCAAGGGATTCTTGAAAAACTGTTTTTT.